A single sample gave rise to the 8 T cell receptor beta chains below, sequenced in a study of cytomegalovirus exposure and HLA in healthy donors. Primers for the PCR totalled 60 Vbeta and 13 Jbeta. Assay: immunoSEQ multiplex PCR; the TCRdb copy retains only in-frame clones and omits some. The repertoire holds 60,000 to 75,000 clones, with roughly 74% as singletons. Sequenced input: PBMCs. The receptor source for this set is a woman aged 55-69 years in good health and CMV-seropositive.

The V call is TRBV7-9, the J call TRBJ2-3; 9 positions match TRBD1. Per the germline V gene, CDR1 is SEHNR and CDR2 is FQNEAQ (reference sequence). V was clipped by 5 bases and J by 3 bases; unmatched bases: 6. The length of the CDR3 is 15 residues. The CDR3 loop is CASSTGQGVTDTQYF. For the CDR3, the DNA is TGTGCCAGCAGCACGGGACAGGGTGTAACAGATACGCAGTATTTT.

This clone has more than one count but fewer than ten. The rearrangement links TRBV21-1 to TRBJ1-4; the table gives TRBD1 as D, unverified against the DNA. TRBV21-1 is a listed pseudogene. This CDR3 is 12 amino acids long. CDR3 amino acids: CASSKSQEKLFF. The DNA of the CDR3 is TGTGCCAGCAGCAAATCCCAGGAAAAACTGTTTTTT.

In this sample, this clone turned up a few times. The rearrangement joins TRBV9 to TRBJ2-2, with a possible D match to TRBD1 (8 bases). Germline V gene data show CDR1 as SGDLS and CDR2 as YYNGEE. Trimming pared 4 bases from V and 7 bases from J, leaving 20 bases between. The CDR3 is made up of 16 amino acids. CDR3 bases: TGTGCCAGCAGCAAGAGCGGGGACAGGAGGGGCGGGGAGCTGTTTTTT. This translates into CASSKSGDRRGGELFF.

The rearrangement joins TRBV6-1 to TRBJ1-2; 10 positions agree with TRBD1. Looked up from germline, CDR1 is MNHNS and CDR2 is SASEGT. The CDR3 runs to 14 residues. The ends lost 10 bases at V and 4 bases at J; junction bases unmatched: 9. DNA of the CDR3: TGTGCCACCCATTCCGGGACAGGGGCCTATGGCTACACCTTC. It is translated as CATHSGTGAYGYTF.

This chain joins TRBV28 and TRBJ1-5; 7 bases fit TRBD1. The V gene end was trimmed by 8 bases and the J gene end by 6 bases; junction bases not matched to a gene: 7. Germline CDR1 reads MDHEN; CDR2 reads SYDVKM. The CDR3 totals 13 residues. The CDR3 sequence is CASHRGFAQPQHF. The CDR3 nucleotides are TGTGCCAGCCACAGGGGTTTTGCTCAGCCCCAGCATTTT.

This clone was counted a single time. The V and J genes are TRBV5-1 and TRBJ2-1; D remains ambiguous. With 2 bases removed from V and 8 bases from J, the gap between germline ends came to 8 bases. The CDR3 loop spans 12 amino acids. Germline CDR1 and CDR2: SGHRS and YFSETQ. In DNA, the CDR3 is TGCGCCAGCAGCTTTAATTTCGATGAGCAGTTCTTC. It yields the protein CASSFNFDEQFF.

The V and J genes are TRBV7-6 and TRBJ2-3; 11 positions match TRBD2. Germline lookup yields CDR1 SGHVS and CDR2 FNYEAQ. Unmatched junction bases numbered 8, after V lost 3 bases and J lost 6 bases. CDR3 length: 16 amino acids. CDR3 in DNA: TGTGCCAGCAGCTTTATAGCGGGGGGGCTGGTGGATACGCAGTATTTT. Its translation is CASSFIAGGLVDTQYF.

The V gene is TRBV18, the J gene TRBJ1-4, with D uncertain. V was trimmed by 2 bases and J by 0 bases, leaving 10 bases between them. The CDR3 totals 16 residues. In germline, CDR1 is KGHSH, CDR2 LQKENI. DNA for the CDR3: TGTGCCAGCTCACCAGGCCAGAGCGCAACTAATGAAAAACTGTTTTTT. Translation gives CASSPGQSATNEKLFF.